A selection of T cell receptor beta chains follows, all from one sample in a study of blood T cell repertoires in COVID-19. Clones were read by immunoSEQ multiplex PCR, and TCRdb kept only the in-frame ones, dropping some. This table holds 200,000 to 300,000 clones, more than 80% found once. The sequenced sample consisted of peripheral blood. The receptors come from a human donor in a cohort sampled during active COVID-19. Each CDR3 is given with its conserved first and last residue. A D gene is named only where the DNA matches it firmly. Rows may omit the clone size; those that give it use once, few, many or a size class.

CDR3: CASSMGEGYNEQFF; D: TRBD2; size: NA; J: TRBJ2-1; V: TRBV7-9
CDR3: CASIQQVSNEQFF; D: NA; size: NA; J: TRBJ2-1; V: TRBV5-6
CDR3: CASSVGQGNTEAFF; D: TRBD1; size: NA; J: TRBJ1-1; V: TRBV5-1
CDR3: CASSPRLAGVTDTQYF; D: TRBD2; size: NA; J: TRBJ2-3; V: TRBV18
CDR3: CASSLTSQETQYF; D: NA; size: NA; J: TRBJ2-5; V: TRBV4-1
CDR3: CASSLDRGGALHF; D: TRBD1; size: NA; J: TRBJ1-6; V: TRBV7-6
CDR3: CASSSNRVKVYEQYF; D: NA; size: many; J: TRBJ2-7; V: TRBV7-8
CDR3: CASTPETGVDGYTF; D: TRBD1; size: NA; J: TRBJ1-2; V: TRBV5-1
CDR3: CASRMGGKLFF; D: NA; size: NA; J: TRBJ1-4; V: TRBV6-5
CDR3: CASSLDRVRDEKLFF; D: NA; size: NA; J: TRBJ1-4; V: TRBV5-1
CDR3: CASSSGAGYYEQYF; D: NA; size: NA; J: TRBJ2-7; V: TRBV5-6
CDR3: CASSLAGGRSYGYTF; D: NA; size: NA; J: TRBJ1-2; V: TRBV5-1
CDR3: CATSGTEQETQYF; D: NA; size: NA; J: TRBJ2-5; V: TRBV24-1
CDR3: CASSLTIRTGASTDTQYF; D: TRBD1; size: NA; J: TRBJ2-3; V: TRBV11-2